The source of this TCR beta chain is a study of technical replicates of blood from several donors. Data came from immunoSEQ multiplex PCR; TCRdb stores just in-frame clones and leaves some out. Of 84,000 or so clones listed, approximately 94% were seen once; the top ten hold less than 0.3%. The clonotype comes from a human donor in good health. Source material: T cells isolated from PBMCs.

CDR3 nucleotides: TGTGCCAGCAGCCCCACAGGGTACAATGAAAAACTGTTTTTT. It encodes CASSPTGYNEKLFF. The rearrangement uses TRBV7-9 and TRBJ1-4; TRBD1 might be the D (6 bases). This CDR3 has 14 residues. Germline CDR1 SEHNR, CDR2 FQNEAQ (reference sequence). V lost 5 bases, J lost 5 bases, and 12 bases lay in between.